The sequence of this T cell receptor (beta chain) was determined in a study of shared clonotypes between healthy human individuals. TCRdb's copy holds only in-frame clones and misses some; the assay was immunoSEQ multiplex PCR. The table records 950,000 to 1,200,000 clones, approximately 80% of them present only once. V gave up 4 bases and J gave up 6 bases; unmatched junction bases: 3. The CDR3 has 14 amino acids. Germline-derived CDR1 and CDR2 are SGHRS and YFSETQ. Findings and limits, study-wide: Naive CD4 clonotype sharing across a few donors was 4% to 5.5%. All-four-donor shared clonotypes had higher generation probabilities than non-shared clonotypes did.

Details on this clone: Its antigen is currently unknown.

The receptor was isolated from a man younger than 35 in good health. Some clones in this sample may be carry-over from other donors' samples. The chain recombines TRBV5-1 with TRBJ2-7; 14 bases agree with TRBD2. Sequenced input: memory CD4+ T cells from PBMCs. Documented subset: CD45RA-negative fraction. The CDR3 coding sequence is TGCGCCAGCAGCGCCGGGACTAGCGGGAGCGAGCAGTACTTC. Translation gives CASSAGTSGSEQYF.